A selection of T cell receptor beta chains follows, all from one sample in a study of T-cell reconstitution after alpha-beta-depleted transplantation in children. Each CDR3 protein gets one entry after TCRdb re-called the PCR reads with MiXCR. The sample lists around 210,000 distinct CDR3 sequences; about 6.6% were seen once. The sequencing here drew on PBMCs, taken before TCRalphabeta/CD19-depleted stem cell transplant. The receptors originated from a boy between 2 and 15 years old with acute lymphoblastic leukemia, due to receive a stem cell transplant. Each CDR3 is given with its conserved first and last residue. The D gene is left open where the match is weak. Clone size appears in some rows only: once, few, many, or a class for an expanded clone.

v_gene: TRBV29-1
d_gene: TRBD2
j_gene: TRBJ2-1
abundance: many
CDR3aa: CSAKGLAENNEQFF
CDR3nt: TGCAGCGCAAAAGGACTAGCGGAAAACAATGAGCAGTTCTTC

v_gene: TRBV29-1
d_gene: TRBD2
j_gene: TRBJ2-7
abundance: NA
CDR3aa: CSVGLAGGYEQYF
CDR3nt: TGCAGCGTTGGACTAGCGGGAGGGTACGAGCAGTACTTC

v_gene: TRBV5-6
d_gene: NA
j_gene: TRBJ1-5
abundance: few
CDR3aa: CASSLWGGTINQPQHF
CDR3nt: TGTGCCAGCAGCTTGTGGGGGGGAACGATCAATCAGCCCCAGCATTTT

v_gene: TRBV7-2
d_gene: NA
j_gene: TRBJ1-5
abundance: many
CDR3aa: CASSGWTEGEPQHF
CDR3nt: TGTGCCAGCAGCGGATGGACAGAAGGGGAACCCCAGCATTTT

v_gene: TRBV20-1
d_gene: NA
j_gene: TRBJ2-5
abundance: few
CDR3aa: CSARGNQETQYF
CDR3nt: TGCAGTGCTAGAGGAAACCAAGAGACCCAGTACTTC

v_gene: TRBV10-3
d_gene: TRBD2
j_gene: TRBJ2-7
abundance: many
CDR3aa: CAISEVGVSGPPYEQYF
CDR3nt: TGTGCCATCAGTGAGGTCGGAGTTAGCGGGCCCCCCTACGAGCAGTACTTC

v_gene: TRBV10-3
d_gene: NA
j_gene: TRBJ1-6
abundance: NA
CDR3aa: CAIRSSYNSPLHF
CDR3nt: TGTGCCATCAGGAGCTCCTATAATTCACCCCTCCACTTT

v_gene: TRBV18
d_gene: NA
j_gene: TRBJ2-7
abundance: many
CDR3aa: CASSPTGSGFVDEQYF
CDR3nt: TGTGCCAGCTCCCCCACGGGTTCGGGATTTGTAGACGAGCAGTACTTC

v_gene: TRBV20-1
d_gene: NA
j_gene: TRBJ2-7
abundance: many
CDR3aa: CSARDREGLTYEQYF
CDR3nt: TGCAGTGCTAGAGATCGAGAAGGACTAACCTACGAGCAGTACTTC

v_gene: TRBV10-2
d_gene: TRBD1
j_gene: TRBJ1-2
abundance: few
CDR3aa: CASSSDRGYGYTF
CDR3nt: TGCGCCAGCTCGTCGGACAGGGGTTATGGCTACACCTTC

v_gene: TRBV2
d_gene: NA
j_gene: TRBJ1-6
abundance: few
CDR3aa: CATLGRYNSPLHF
CDR3nt: TGTGCCACTCTCGGCCGGTATAATTCACCCCTCCACTTT

v_gene: TRBV20-1
d_gene: NA
j_gene: TRBJ2-3
abundance: NA
CDR3aa: CSAATGTPLRDTQYF
CDR3nt: TGCAGTGCTGCGACCGGGACGCCCCTTCGGGATACGCAGTATTTT

v_gene: TRBV6-5
d_gene: TRBD1
j_gene: TRBJ1-2
abundance: many
CDR3aa: CASSYSRDRVYGYTF
CDR3nt: TGTGCCAGCAGTTACTCGAGGGACAGGGTATACGGCTACACCTTC

v_gene: TRBV5-1
d_gene: NA
j_gene: TRBJ2-3
abundance: many
CDR3aa: CASRPPATSSTDTQYF
CDR3nt: TGCGCCAGCAGACCCCCAGCGACCTCTAGCACAGATACGCAGTATTTT

v_gene: TRBV2
d_gene: TRBD2
j_gene: TRBJ2-1
abundance: NA
CDR3aa: CASSLEASTSGTQKDEQFF
CDR3nt: TGTGCCAGCAGTTTAGAAGCGTCGACTAGCGGGACCCAAAAGGATGAGCAGTTCTTC

v_gene: TRBV2
d_gene: NA
j_gene: TRBJ2-7
abundance: NA
CDR3aa: CASSEGSTLSYEQYF
CDR3nt: TGTGCCAGCAGTGAGGGCTCTACTCTCTCCTACGAGCAGTACTTC

v_gene: TRBV20-1
d_gene: NA
j_gene: TRBJ2-3
abundance: NA
CDR3aa: CSARAFQLITDTQYF
CDR3nt: TGCAGTGCTAGGGCTTTCCAACTAATCACAGATACGCAGTATTTT

v_gene: TRBV2
d_gene: NA
j_gene: TRBJ1-5
abundance: few
CDR3aa: CASSEALGFNQPQHF
CDR3nt: TGTGCCAGCAGTGAAGCGCTCGGCTTCAATCAGCCCCAGCATTTT

v_gene: TRBV29-1
d_gene: NA
j_gene: TRBJ1-3
abundance: many
CDR3aa: CSVFGGGNTIYF
CDR3nt: TGCAGCGTTTTCGGTGGTGGAAACACCATATATTTT

v_gene: TRBV29-1
d_gene: NA
j_gene: TRBJ2-7
abundance: many
CDR3aa: CSVQKGAPGAGYEQYF
CDR3nt: TGCAGCGTCCAAAAAGGGGCCCCAGGGGCGGGCTACGAGCAGTACTTC

v_gene: TRBV28
d_gene: NA
j_gene: TRBJ1-2
abundance: NA
CDR3aa: CASSSPGDLTPLHRYTF
CDR3nt: TGTGCCAGCAGCTCACCGGGGGACCTTACTCCTCTTCATCGCTACACCTTC

v_gene: TRBV5-5
d_gene: NA
j_gene: TRBJ2-7
abundance: many
CDR3aa: CASSLAGHTYEQYF
CDR3nt: TGTGCCAGCAGCTTGGCCGGGCATACCTACGAGCAGTACTTC

v_gene: TRBV19
d_gene: TRBD1
j_gene: TRBJ2-1
abundance: few
CDR3aa: CASSKGQGASYNEQFF
CDR3nt: TGTGCCAGTAGTAAGGGGCAGGGGGCATCCTACAATGAGCAGTTCTTC

v_gene: TRBV6-1
d_gene: NA
j_gene: TRBJ1-5
abundance: NA
CDR3aa: CASSELGGSNQPQHF
CDR3nt: TGTGCCAGCAGTGAATTGGGGGGAAGCAATCAGCCCCAGCATTTT

v_gene: TRBV19
d_gene: TRBD1
j_gene: TRBJ1-1
abundance: many
CDR3aa: CASSTSGTVNTEAFF
CDR3nt: TGTGCCAGTAGTACATCAGGGACAGTTAACACTGAAGCTTTCTTT

v_gene: TRBV5-6
d_gene: TRBD1
j_gene: TRBJ2-7
abundance: many
CDR3aa: CASSLTGVGNDEQYF
CDR3nt: TGTGCCAGCAGCCTGACAGGGGTGGGTAACGACGAGCAGTACTTC

v_gene: TRBV20-1
d_gene: NA
j_gene: TRBJ2-7
abundance: many
CDR3aa: CSARESASSYEQYF
CDR3nt: TGCAGTGCTAGAGAATCCGCAAGCTCCTACGAGCAGTACTTC

v_gene: TRBV7-2
d_gene: NA
j_gene: TRBJ2-5
abundance: many
CDR3aa: CASSLVQIQETQYF
CDR3nt: TGTGCCAGCAGCTTAGTACAGATCCAAGAGACCCAGTACTTC

v_gene: TRBV7-2
d_gene: TRBD2
j_gene: TRBJ2-2
abundance: many
CDR3aa: CASSLILAGNTGELFF
CDR3nt: TGTGCCAGCAGCTTAATACTAGCGGGAAACACCGGGGAGCTGTTTTTT

v_gene: TRBV12-3/TRBV12-4
d_gene: NA
j_gene: TRBJ1-1
abundance: many
CDR3aa: CASGTRGGNTEAFF
CDR3nt: TGTGCCAGCGGGACCAGAGGGGGGAACACTGAAGCTTTCTTT

v_gene: TRBV12-3/TRBV12-4
d_gene: TRBD2
j_gene: TRBJ2-2
abundance: many
CDR3aa: CASNPGLAGDINGELFF
CDR3nt: TGTGCCAGCAACCCTGGGTTAGCGGGGGATATAAACGGGGAGCTGTTTTTT

v_gene: TRBV5-1
d_gene: TRBD2
j_gene: TRBJ2-2
abundance: few
CDR3aa: CASSVGLAGGKTGELFF
CDR3nt: TGCGCCAGCAGCGTTGGACTAGCGGGGGGAAAGACCGGGGAGCTGTTTTTT

v_gene: TRBV6-5
d_gene: TRBD2
j_gene: TRBJ2-1
abundance: many
CDR3aa: CASSYGAGERHNEQFF
CDR3nt: TGTGCCAGCAGTTACGGGGCGGGAGAAAGGCACAATGAGCAGTTCTTC

v_gene: TRBV29-1
d_gene: NA
j_gene: TRBJ2-5
abundance: NA
CDR3aa: CSVDPRVAETQYF
CDR3nt: TGCAGCGTCGACCCGAGGGTAGCAGAGACCCAGTACTTC

v_gene: TRBV7-2
d_gene: TRBD1
j_gene: TRBJ2-1
abundance: NA
CDR3aa: CASRPRDRAYSYNEQFF
CDR3nt: TGTGCCAGCAGGCCTCGGGACAGGGCATACTCCTACAATGAGCAGTTCTTC

v_gene: TRBV7-9
d_gene: TRBD1
j_gene: TRBJ1-4
abundance: many
CDR3aa: CASSSDRGHEKLFF
CDR3nt: TGTGCCAGCAGCTCGGACAGGGGGCATGAAAAACTGTTTTTT

v_gene: TRBV28
d_gene: NA
j_gene: TRBJ2-7
abundance: many
CDR3aa: CASSLLRPPLNYEQYF
CDR3nt: TGTGCCAGCAGTTTGCTCAGGCCACCTCTGAACTACGAGCAGTACTTC

v_gene: TRBV11-2
d_gene: TRBD2
j_gene: TRBJ2-5
abundance: few
CDR3aa: CASSFRLAGASQETQYF
CDR3nt: TGTGCCAGCAGCTTCAGACTAGCGGGGGCCTCCCAAGAGACCCAGTACTTC

v_gene: TRBV20-1
d_gene: NA
j_gene: TRBJ2-3
abundance: many
CDR3aa: CSASPTLGWALTDTQYF
CDR3nt: TGCAGTGCCTCTCCTACCCTAGGGTGGGCCCTCACAGATACGCAGTATTTT

v_gene: TRBV10-3
d_gene: NA
j_gene: TRBJ1-1
abundance: many
CDR3aa: CAIRGHNTEAFF
CDR3nt: TGTGCCATTCGCGGACACAACACTGAAGCTTTCTTT

v_gene: TRBV7-2
d_gene: NA
j_gene: TRBJ2-7
abundance: NA
CDR3aa: CASSPRLERPYEQYF
CDR3nt: TGTGCCAGCAGCCCGAGACTGGAGAGACCGTACGAGCAGTACTTC

v_gene: TRBV11-2
d_gene: TRBD1
j_gene: TRBJ2-5
abundance: many
CDR3aa: CASSPGGSEETQYF
CDR3nt: TGTGCCAGCAGCCCAGGGGGTTCCGAAGAGACCCAGTACTTC

v_gene: TRBV5-5
d_gene: NA
j_gene: TRBJ2-7
abundance: many
CDR3aa: CASSSAADLAYEQYF
CDR3nt: TGTGCCAGCAGCTCCGCGGCCGACCTTGCCTACGAGCAGTACTTC

v_gene: TRBV7-8
d_gene: TRBD1
j_gene: TRBJ2-5
abundance: few
CDR3aa: CASSQRQGQETQYF
CDR3nt: TGTGCCAGCAGCCAAAGACAGGGTCAAGAGACCCAGTACTTC

v_gene: TRBV28
d_gene: TRBD1
j_gene: TRBJ2-5
abundance: many
CDR3aa: CASSSPGTGKETQYF
CDR3nt: TGTGCCAGCAGTTCCCCCGGGACAGGAAAAGAGACCCAGTACTTC

v_gene: TRBV4-3
d_gene: NA
j_gene: TRBJ2-3
abundance: many
CDR3aa: CASSQGRNTDTQYF
CDR3nt: TGCGCCAGCAGCCAAGGCCGGAACACAGATACGCAGTATTTT

v_gene: TRBV2
d_gene: NA
j_gene: TRBJ1-5
abundance: many
CDR3aa: CACHGGVMYSNQPQHF
CDR3nt: TGTGCCTGCCATGGGGGGGTTATGTATAGCAATCAGCCCCAGCATTTT

v_gene: TRBV29-1
d_gene: TRBD2
j_gene: TRBJ2-7
abundance: few
CDR3aa: CSVGLAGSYEQYF
CDR3nt: TGCAGCGTTGGACTAGCGGGGTCCTACGAGCAGTACTTC

v_gene: TRBV5-1
d_gene: TRBD2
j_gene: TRBJ2-7
abundance: NA
CDR3aa: CASSLGGRSSYEQYF
CDR3nt: TGCGCCAGCAGCTTGGGCGGGAGGAGCTCCTACGAGCAGTACTTC

v_gene: TRBV6-5
d_gene: NA
j_gene: TRBJ2-1
abundance: many
CDR3aa: CASSYSNAQRVGNEQFF
CDR3nt: TGTGCCAGCAGTTACTCGAATGCCCAGCGGGTGGGGAATGAGCAGTTCTTC

v_gene: TRBV11-2
d_gene: NA
j_gene: TRBJ2-1
abundance: many
CDR3aa: CASSLMMSTGEQFF
CDR3nt: TGTGCCAGCAGCTTAATGATGAGTACGGGTGAGCAGTTCTTC

v_gene: TRBV18
d_gene: NA
j_gene: TRBJ2-1
abundance: many
CDR3aa: CASFNQGGVGYNEQFF
CDR3nt: TGTGCCAGCTTCAACCAAGGGGGAGTCGGATATAATGAGCAGTTCTTC

v_gene: TRBV6-1
d_gene: TRBD1
j_gene: TRBJ1-2
abundance: few
CDR3aa: CASRPGGYYGYTF
CDR3nt: TGTGCCAGCCGACCAGGGGGGTACTATGGCTACACCTTC